Below, 22 T cell receptor beta chains from the same sample are listed, as sequenced in a study of control samples from healthy donors and cancer patients. Measured with immunoSEQ multiplex PCR; TCRdb has only the in-frame clones, and not every one. The data show about 26,000 clones, around four fifths seen once. The sample taken for sequencing was PBMCs. These receptors came from a man aged 55 to 69 with colorectal cancer.

The V call is TRBV12-3 or TRBV12-4, the J call TRBJ2-2; no clear D gene. The CDR3 consists of 13 residues. Trimming stripped 6 bases from V and 0 bases from J, with 5 bases between. CDR3: CASRWTNTGELFF. CDR3 nucleotide sequence: TGTGCCAGCAGGTGGACGAACACCGGGGAGCTGTTTTTT.

The gene calls are TRBV2 and TRBJ1-1; tentative D call: TRBD1 (6 bases). This CDR3 has 15 residues. Germline-derived CDR1 and CDR2 are SNHLY and FYNNEI. V lost 6 bases to trimming and J lost 5 bases, with 19 bases between them. Written as DNA, the CDR3 is TGTGCCAGCAGACCAGGGGATCACGGGGGGACTGAAGCTTTCTTT. Encoded protein: CASRPGDHGGTEAFF.

This clone was counted a few times. The CDR3 sequence is CASSAAGGHTDTQYF. The DNA of the CDR3 is TGTGCCAGCAGCGCAGCGGGGGGGCACACAGATACGCAGTATTTT. This chain joins TRBV6-5 and TRBJ2-3; TRBD2 matches 10 bases. V lost 6 bases, J lost 2 bases, and 5 bases stayed unmatched. The CDR3 spans 15 residues. Germline V gene lookup returns CDR1 MNHEY and CDR2 SVGAGI.

The J gene is TRBJ1-4, the V gene TRBV5-1, with a weak D call TRBD1 (6 bases). In germline, CDR1 is SGHRS, CDR2 YFSETQ. The germline V and J ends were trimmed by 0 bases and 8 bases, with 14 bases remaining between them. This CDR3 spans 15 amino acids. CDR3 coding DNA: TGCGCCAGCAGCTTGGTGGACAGCGAGGTGGAAAAACTGTTTTTT. Translation gives CASSLVDSEVEKLFF.

The rearrangement joins TRBV28 to TRBJ1-6, with no clear D. CDR3 length equals 15 residues. V lost 2 bases and J lost 3, with 8 bases in between. CDR1 is MDHEN, CDR2 SYDVKM, per germline. DNA of the CDR3: TGTGCCAGCAGTTTAAGGCGTTTCTATAATTCACCCCTCCACTTT. This sequence encodes CASSLRRFYNSPLHF.

With respect to this clone: Since a far larger clone is one base different, this is likely a read error. This sequence joins TRBV7-9 and TRBJ2-6; TRBD2 might be the D (8 bases). The CDR3 is 19 residues long. Trimming took off 8 bases at V and 4 bases at J, with 27 bases between the two ends. CDR1 and CDR2 (germline): SEHNR, FQNEAQ (reference sequence). CDR3 nucleotides: TGTGCCAGCGGGACAGACAGGGAGCGGGGGTGGAGCGGGGCCAACGTCCTGACTTTC. Translation: CASGTDRERGWSGANVLTF.

V gene TRBV21-1 combines with J gene TRBJ1-6; the table's D call, TRBD1, was not checked against the DNA. TRBV21-1 is labeled a pseudogene. The CDR3 sequence is 16 residues long. This CDR3 is CASSKAPGQAYSPLHF. For the CDR3, the DNA is TGTGCCAGCAGCAAAGCGCCAGGACAGGCTTATTCACCCCTCCACTTT.

V is TRBV7-2 and J is TRBJ2-3; a weak D match, TRBD2 (5 bases). This CDR3 has 14 residues. Germline V gene sequence: CDR1 SGHTA, CDR2 FQGNSA. The ends were cut back, 2 bases at V and 3 bases at J, with 9 bases in the middle. In nucleotides, the CDR3 is TGTGCCAGCAGCTTACTCCCGGGGACAGATACGCAGTATTTT. This encodes CASSLLPGTDTQYF.

The sample holds one count of this clone. The genes are TRBV4-1 and TRBJ2-1; 15 positions match TRBD2. CDR1 is MGHRA and CDR2 is YSYEKL in the germline V gene. With V trimmed by 5 bases and J by 0 bases, 5 bases remained unmatched. The CDR3 has 18 residues. The CDR3 sequence is CASSKGLAGGISYNEQFF. CDR3 nucleotides: TGCGCCAGCAGCAAAGGACTAGCGGGGGGGATCTCCTACAATGAGCAGTTCTTC.

This chain joins TRBV6-2 or TRBV6-3 and TRBJ1-2, with D possibly matching TRBD1 (5 bases). The V gene's germline CDR1 is MNHEY and CDR2 SVGEGT. This CDR3 has 14 amino acids. Deletions cut 6 bases from V and 4 bases from J, with 15 bases between. The CDR3 here is CASSHLGHLYGYTF. The CDR3 DNA follows: TGTGCCAGCAGCCATCTCGGACACCTCTATGGCTACACCTTC.

The rearrangement links TRBV9 to TRBJ1-1; unclear D gene. The CDR3 loop spans 15 amino acids. The V gene lost 0 bases and the J gene lost 0 bases, with 9 bases spanning the gap. CDR1 SGDLS and CDR2 YYNGEE come from the germline V gene. The CDR3 DNA reads as TGTGCCAGCAGCGTAGAATCAGATATGAACACTGAAGCTTTCTTT. Translated: CASSVESDMNTEAFF.

The chain uses TRBV19 and TRBJ2-7, with D possibly TRBD1 on 6 matching bases. V lost 5 bases to trimming and J lost 2 bases, with 16 bases between them. Germline-derived CDR1 and CDR2 are LNHDA and SQIVND (reference sequence). This CDR3 has 15 residues. The CDR3 loop is CASSPRTDHTYEQYF. In nucleotides, the CDR3 is TGTGCCAGTAGTCCCCGGACAGATCACACCTACGAGCAGTACTTC.

The chain employs TRBV5-1 and TRBJ2-3; 10 bases align to TRBD2. CDR1 is SGHRS, CDR2 YFSETQ, per germline. V was clipped by 1 base and J by 7 bases; unmatched bases: 6. The CDR3 is made up of 15 amino acids. CDR3 nucleotides: TGCGCCAGCAGCTTGAATCTAGCGGGGGTGAATACGCAGTATTTT. This gives the protein CASSLNLAGVNTQYF.

The chain carries TRBV6-5 and TRBJ1-1; D is perhaps TRBD1 (5 bases). The CDR3 loop spans 14 amino acids. Germline CDR1 MNHEY, CDR2 SVGAGI. V shed 6 bases and J shed 2 bases, with 13 bases lying between them. DNA for the CDR3: TGTGCCAGCAGCCAAGAGGGGCGTAACACTGAAGCTTTCTTT. Translation: CASSQEGRNTEAFF.

This clone was recorded only once. The J gene is TRBJ2-7, the V gene TRBV7-8, with D perhaps TRBD2 (6 bases). CDR3 length: 15 amino acids. CDR1 is SGHVS, CDR2 FQNEAQ, per germline. V was trimmed by 1 base and J by 2 bases, leaving 12 bases between them. The CDR3 bases are TGTGCCAGCAGCTTAGATCCCCGGGGGACCTACGAGCAGTACGTC. It is translated as CASSLDPRGTYEQYV.

Within the sample, this clone is medium-sized (0.01 to 0.1%). Other DNA sequences in this specimen translate into the identical CDR3. The chain combines TRBV12-5 with TRBJ1-5, with 7 nucleotides matching TRBD1. Germline CDR1 reads LGHNT; CDR2 reads FRNRAP. The V segment lost 0 bases and the J segment 5 bases; nucleotides outside the gene matches: 13. The CDR3 totals 18 residues. The CDR3 region is CASGLVRDRAVVDQPQHF. The CDR3 DNA sequence: TGTGCTAGTGGTTTGGTACGAGACAGGGCAGTAGTCGATCAGCCCCAGCATTTT.

This clone was recorded only once. J is TRBJ2-2 and V is TRBV11-3; 12 bases agree with TRBD1. The germline V gene has CDR1 SGHNT and CDR2 YENEEA. V lost 6 bases to trimming and J lost 7 bases; unmatched junction nucleotides: 12. The CDR3 has 17 residues. The CDR3 sequence: CASSQIGTGGANGELFF. CDR3 nucleotides: TGTGCCAGCAGTCAGATCGGGACAGGGGGCGCAAACGGGGAGCTGTTTTTT. Together with reference TRBV11-3 and TRBJ2-2, the CDR3 gives the full variable domain: EAGVVQSPRYKIIEKKQPVAFWCNPISGHNTLYWYLQNLGQGPELLIRYENEEAVDDSQLPKDRFSAERLKGVDSTLKIQPAELGDSAVYLCASSQIGTGGANGELFFGEGSRLTVL.

This chain connects TRBV6-6 to TRBJ1-5; D is possibly TRBD1 (6 bases). Germline V CDR1 and CDR2: MNHNY, SVGAGI (reference sequence). The CDR3 sequence is 16 residues long. Trimming removed 5 bases at V and 2 bases at J, with 16 bases between. CDR3: CASSNNPGVRNQPQHF. The CDR3 DNA is TGTGCCAGCAGTAATAACCCAGGGGTTCGCAATCAGCCCCAGCATTTT.

The chain recombines TRBV11-2 with TRBJ1-2; D is uncertain. The CDR3 extends over 11 amino acids. The germline gives CDR1 SGHAT, CDR2 FQNNGV. Trimming took off 4 bases at V and 4 bases at J, with 4 bases between the two ends. CDR3 coding DNA: TGTGCCAGCAGCTCCGTCTATGGCTACACCTTC. Encoded protein: CASSSVYGYTF.

The chain is built from TRBV18 and TRBJ2-3; D perhaps matches TRBD1 (7 bases). Between the trimmed V and J ends, which lost 0 bases and 6 bases, there was a span of 10 bases. This CDR3 contains 14 residues. Germline CDR1 is KGHSH and CDR2 is LQKENI. This CDR3 reads CASSPPAGGDTQYF. The CDR3, as DNA: TGTGCCAGCTCACCACCGGCAGGGGGGGATACGCAGTATTTT.

This chain uses TRBV6-2 or TRBV6-3 with TRBJ1-2, with D maybe TRBD1 (5 bases). The CDR3 extends over 13 amino acids. V lost 4 bases and J 1 base, leaving 7 bases between the germline ends. CDR1 and CDR2 from the germline V gene are MNHEY and SVGEGT. CDR3 coding DNA: TGTGCCAGCAGTTGGGACGTTAACTATGGCTACACCTTC. Protein: CASSWDVNYGYTF.

V usage is TRBV5-6 and J usage is TRBJ2-7, with 10 bases that match TRBD1. Germline loops: CDR1 SGHDT, CDR2 YYEEEE. After removal of 5 bases from V and 8 bases from J, the junction contained 10 bases not matched to a gene. This CDR3 comprises 14 residues. The CDR3 DNA reads TGTGCCAGCAGATCGGGACAGGGGCTATCCCAGCAGTACGTC. It yields the protein CASRSGQGLSQQYV.